Below, 15 T cell receptor beta chains from the same sample are listed, as sequenced in a study of human T cells and chemical hapten exposure. The time point is: patch test 2, 6 weeks after DPC sensitization. Described treatment: therapeutic diphenylcyclopropenone sensitization with weekly scalp DPC. MiXCR, applied by TCRdb to the RACE reads, yields one record per CDR3 protein. Here the sample spans roughly 150,000 distinct CDR3 sequences, roughly 10% being singletons. Material: whole blood, obtained in connection with sensitization to the hapten diphenylcyclopropenone (DPC). The receptor source for this set is a woman aged 45 to 65 with alopecia areata. Some clones in this sample may be carry-over from other donors' samples.

This clonotype was seen a handful of times. This chain uses TRBV6-1 with TRBJ1-2, with 7 bases that match TRBD1. This CDR3 has 14 residues. The trim removed 6 bases at V and 4 bases at J, leaving 8 bases unmatched. Germline CDR1 and CDR2: MNHNS and SASEGT. As DNA, the CDR3 is TGTGCCAGCAGCGAAATGACAGGGACCTATGGCTACACCTTC. Translated: CASSEMTGTYGYTF.

This clonotype was recorded many times. The CDR3 sequence is CSVEDRGSSSYEQYF. CDR3 DNA sequence: TGCAGCGTTGAAGATAGAGGCAGCAGCTCCTACGAGCAGTACTTC. The chain links TRBV29-1 to TRBJ2-7, with D unresolved. Per the germline V gene, CDR1 is SQVTM and CDR2 is ANQGSEA. There are 15 residues in the CDR3. The V end lost 0 bases, the J end lost 0 bases, and 12 bases lay between the germline ends.

The chain is built from TRBV7-6 and TRBJ2-5; 9 bases line up with TRBD1. The V gene end was trimmed by 5 bases and the J gene end by 3 bases; junction bases not matched to a gene: 7. Germline V gene data show CDR1 as SGHVS and CDR2 as FNYEAQ. The CDR3 runs 15 residues. The CDR3 DNA sequence: TGTGCCAGCAGCGCCGGGACAGGGAGGGAAGAGACCCAGTACTTC. Protein: CASSAGTGREETQYF.

This clonotype was seen ten or more times. The V gene is TRBV18, the J gene TRBJ1-4; TRBD1 aligns across 9 bases. The CDR3 is made up of 14 amino acids. In germline, CDR1 is KGHSH, CDR2 LQKENI. V lost 3 bases, J lost 7 bases, and 3 bases stayed unmatched. CDR3 region: CASSPGTGLEKLFF. CDR3 coding DNA: TGTGCCAGCTCACCGGGGACAGGGCTTGAAAAACTGTTTTTT.

At least ten counts were recorded for this clonotype. The rearrangement joins TRBV6-2 or TRBV6-3 to TRBJ2-7, with TRBD2 matching 16 bases. The germline gives CDR1 MNHEY, CDR2 SVGEGT. Germline trimming cut 6 bases from V and 2 bases from J; bases unmatched to any gene: 7. The CDR3 sequence is 17 residues long. The CDR3 protein is CASRPDGTSGRAYEQYF. The CDR3 coding sequence is TGTGCCAGCAGGCCCGACGGGACTAGCGGGAGGGCCTACGAGCAGTACTTC.

In its sample, this clonotype was seen a few times. The genes are TRBV3-1 and TRBJ2-7; 8 bases are a match to TRBD2. V trimming: 1 base; J trimming: 7 bases; junction bases outside the gene matches: 9. The length of the CDR3 is 15 residues. Looked up from germline, CDR1 is LGHDT and CDR2 is YNNKEL (reference sequence). The CDR3 nucleotides are TGTGCCAGCAGCCAAGGCCGCGGGAGGCCTCGGGAGCAGTACTTC. This encodes CASSQGRGRPREQYF.

The chain recombines TRBV11-2 with TRBJ2-2, with D possibly matching TRBD1 (5 bases). The CDR3 is 14 amino acids. Trimming left V 2 bases short and J 6 bases short, with 10 bases between. Per the germline V gene, CDR1 is SGHAT and CDR2 is FQNNGV. As DNA, the CDR3 is TGTGCCAGCAGCTTAATGTCAGGGTCCGGGGAGCTGTTTTTT. It specifies CASSLMSGSGELFF. Full variable domain (remainder filled in from reference TRBV11-2 and TRBJ2-2): EAGVAQSPRYKIIEKRQSVAFWCNPISGHATLYWYQQILGQGPKLLIQFQNNGVVDDSQLPKDRFSAERLKGVDSTLKIQPAKLEDSAVYLCASSLMSGSGELFFGEGSRLTVL.

This clonotype turned up a few times. CDR3 amino acids: CSVLWVTDTQYF. The DNA of the CDR3 is TGCAGCGTTTTGTGGGTAACAGATACGCAGTATTTT. The chain joins TRBV29-1 to TRBJ2-3; no definite D call. Germline CDR1 SQVTM, CDR2 ANQGSEA. The CDR3 is 12 residues long. V lost 5 bases and J lost 3, with 9 bases in between.

This clonotype has ten or more counts. V gene TRBV19 combines with J gene TRBJ1-5; a possible D gene is TRBD1 (5 bases). Between the trimmed V and J ends, which lost 0 bases and 10 bases, there was a span of 13 bases. There are 14 residues in the CDR3. The germline V gene encodes CDR1 LNHDA and CDR2 SQIVND (reference sequence). The DNA of the CDR3 is TGTGCCAGTAGTATAGATACCGGTGGGGCCCCCCAGCATTTT. Protein sequence: CASSIDTGGAPQHF.

This clonotype has ten or more counts. The chain recombines TRBV7-9 with TRBJ1-4, with TRBD1 matching 9 bases. Looked up from germline, CDR1 is SEHNR and CDR2 is FQNEAQ (reference sequence). The length of the CDR3 is 14 residues. V lost 4 bases and J lost 8; bases outside the gene matches: 5. This chain's CDR3 is CASSSGQGGEKLFF. DNA of the CDR3: TGTGCCAGCAGCTCGGGACAGGGTGGCGAAAAACTGTTTTTT.

There are many counts of this clonotype. This sequence joins TRBV7-2 and TRBJ2-1; possibly TRBD2 for D (6 bases). This CDR3 has 12 amino acids. CDR1 and CDR2 (germline): SGHTA, FQGNSA. Between the trimmed V and J ends, which lost 8 bases and 4 bases, there was a span of 9 bases. DNA for the CDR3: TGTGCCAGCTCCCGGGGGTACAATGAGCAGTTCTTC. Encoded protein: CASSRGYNEQFF.

The rearrangement uses TRBV29-1 and TRBJ2-6, with no clear D. CDR3 length: 14 residues. Trimming shortened V by 2 bases and J by 0 bases, and 5 bases separated the two germline ends. Germline V gene data show CDR1 as SQVTM and CDR2 as ANQGSEA. The CDR3 DNA is TGCAGCGTTGAATACCCCTCTGGGGCCAACGTCCTGACTTTC. It codes for CSVEYPSGANVLTF.

Many counts were recorded for this clonotype. The chain recombines TRBV12-3 or TRBV12-4 with TRBJ1-4, with 9 bases matching TRBD1. The CDR3 has 14 residues. The ends lost 6 bases at V and 3 bases at J; junction bases unmatched: 2. CDR3 sequence reads: CASRRDRANEKLFF. In DNA, the CDR3 is TGTGCCAGCAGGAGGGACAGGGCTAATGAAAAACTGTTTTTT.

This chain uses TRBV7-9 with TRBJ2-1; D gene ambiguous. The CDR3 is made up of 12 amino acids. The germline gives CDR1 SEHNR, CDR2 FQNEAQ (reference sequence). V lost 3 bases to trimming and J lost 8 bases, with 8 bases between them. For the CDR3, the DNA is TGTGCCAGCAGCTTTGATTTGTATGAGCAGTTCTTC. Amino acids: CASSFDLYEQFF. Together with reference TRBV7-9 and TRBJ2-1, the CDR3 gives the full variable domain: DTGVSQNPRHKITKRGQNVTFRCDPISEHNRLYWYRQTLGQGPEFLTYFQNEAQLEKSRLLSDRFSAERPKGSFSTLEIQRTEQGDSAMYLCASSFDLYEQFFGPGTRLTVL.

The gene calls are TRBV6-5 and TRBJ1-6; D may be TRBD1 (6 bases). Trimming left V 2 bases short and J 3 bases short, with 11 bases between. The CDR3 covers 16 residues. Germline V gives CDR1 MNHEY, CDR2 SVGAGI. CDR3 amino acids: CASSYGGQRYNSPLHF. The CDR3 region has the DNA TGTGCCAGCAGTTACGGCGGACAGCGCTATAATTCACCCCTCCACTTT.